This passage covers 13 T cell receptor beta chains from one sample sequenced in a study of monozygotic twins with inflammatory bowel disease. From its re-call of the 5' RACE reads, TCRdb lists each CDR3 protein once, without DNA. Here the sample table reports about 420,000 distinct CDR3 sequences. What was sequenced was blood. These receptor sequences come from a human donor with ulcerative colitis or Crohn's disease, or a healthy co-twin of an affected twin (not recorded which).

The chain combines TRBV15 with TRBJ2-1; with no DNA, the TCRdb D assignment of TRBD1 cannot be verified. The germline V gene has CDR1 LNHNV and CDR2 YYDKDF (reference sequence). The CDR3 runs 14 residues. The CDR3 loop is CATRSQGSVNEQFF.

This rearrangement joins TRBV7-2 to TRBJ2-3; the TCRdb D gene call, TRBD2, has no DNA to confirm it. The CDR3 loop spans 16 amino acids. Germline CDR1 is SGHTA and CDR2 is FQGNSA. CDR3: CASSLEGGGAGDTQYF.

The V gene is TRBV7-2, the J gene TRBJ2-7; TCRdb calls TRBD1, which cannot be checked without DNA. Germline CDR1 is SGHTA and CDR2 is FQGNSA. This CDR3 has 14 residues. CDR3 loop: CASSRDTWTYEQYF.

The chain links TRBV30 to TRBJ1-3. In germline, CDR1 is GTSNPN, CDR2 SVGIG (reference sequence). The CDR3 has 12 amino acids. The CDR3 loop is CAWSRSGNTIYF.

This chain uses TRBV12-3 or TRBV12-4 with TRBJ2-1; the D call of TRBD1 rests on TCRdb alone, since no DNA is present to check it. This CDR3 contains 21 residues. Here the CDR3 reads CASSSVSLRSGGFHWVNEQFF.

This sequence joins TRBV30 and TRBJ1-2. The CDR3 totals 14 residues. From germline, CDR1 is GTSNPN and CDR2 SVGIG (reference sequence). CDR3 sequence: CAWSVDPSSYGYTF.

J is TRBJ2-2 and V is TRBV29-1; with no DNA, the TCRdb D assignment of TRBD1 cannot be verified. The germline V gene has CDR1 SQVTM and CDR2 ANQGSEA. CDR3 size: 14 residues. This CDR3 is CSVRDTANTGELFF.

The CDR3 protein is CASSPTGLWEEKLFF. The chain uses TRBV5-1 and TRBJ1-4. The CDR3 runs 15 residues. The V gene's germline CDR1 is SGHRS and CDR2 YFSETQ. Variable domain in full (rest from reference TRBV5-1 and TRBJ1-4): KAGVTQTPRYLIKTRGQQVTLSCSPISGHRSVSWYQQTPGQGLQFLFEYFSETQRNKGNFPGRFSGRQFSNSRSEMNVSTLELGDSALYLCASSPTGLWEEKLFFGSGTQLSVL.

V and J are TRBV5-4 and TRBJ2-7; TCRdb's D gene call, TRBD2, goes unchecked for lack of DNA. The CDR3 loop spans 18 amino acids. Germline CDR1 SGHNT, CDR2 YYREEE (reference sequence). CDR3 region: CASSLGGTSGLNSYEQYF.

This CDR3 is CTSSFNTEAFF. The chain combines TRBV5-4 with TRBJ1-1. This CDR3 is 11 amino acids long. Germline loops: CDR1 SGHNT, CDR2 YYREEE (reference sequence).

This CDR3 is CASQTHGTSGGYGYTF. The chain couples TRBV28 to TRBJ1-2. This CDR3 is built from 16 residues. Germline CDR1 and CDR2: MDHEN and SYDVKM.

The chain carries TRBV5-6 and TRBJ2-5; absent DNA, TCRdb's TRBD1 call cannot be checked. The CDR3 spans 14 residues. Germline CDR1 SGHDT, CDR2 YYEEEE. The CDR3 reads CASSPVDRGETQYF.

CDR3 sequence: CASTGGGSYEQYF. This chain connects TRBV12-3 or TRBV12-4 to TRBJ2-7; TCRdb lists TRBD1, though no DNA is available to test this call. This CDR3 is 13 amino acids long.